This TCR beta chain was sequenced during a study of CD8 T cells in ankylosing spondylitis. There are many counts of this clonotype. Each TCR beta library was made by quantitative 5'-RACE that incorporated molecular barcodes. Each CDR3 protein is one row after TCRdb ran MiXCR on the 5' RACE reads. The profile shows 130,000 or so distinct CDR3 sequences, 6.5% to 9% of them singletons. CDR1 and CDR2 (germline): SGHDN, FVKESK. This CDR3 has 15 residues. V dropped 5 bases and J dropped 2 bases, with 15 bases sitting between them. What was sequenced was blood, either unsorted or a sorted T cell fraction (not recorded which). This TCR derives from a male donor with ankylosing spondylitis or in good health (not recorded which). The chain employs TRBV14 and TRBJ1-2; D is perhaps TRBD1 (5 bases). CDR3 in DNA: TGTGCCAGCAGCTCAATGGGCAAGGGGAACTATGGCTACACCTTC. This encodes CASSSMGKGNYGYTF. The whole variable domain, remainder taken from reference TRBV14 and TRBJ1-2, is EAGVTQFPSHSVIEKGQTVTLRCDPISGHDNLYWYRRVMGKEIKFLLHFVKESKQDESGMPNNRFLAERTGGTYSTLKVQPAELEDSGVYFCASSSMGKGNYGYTFGSGTRLTVV.